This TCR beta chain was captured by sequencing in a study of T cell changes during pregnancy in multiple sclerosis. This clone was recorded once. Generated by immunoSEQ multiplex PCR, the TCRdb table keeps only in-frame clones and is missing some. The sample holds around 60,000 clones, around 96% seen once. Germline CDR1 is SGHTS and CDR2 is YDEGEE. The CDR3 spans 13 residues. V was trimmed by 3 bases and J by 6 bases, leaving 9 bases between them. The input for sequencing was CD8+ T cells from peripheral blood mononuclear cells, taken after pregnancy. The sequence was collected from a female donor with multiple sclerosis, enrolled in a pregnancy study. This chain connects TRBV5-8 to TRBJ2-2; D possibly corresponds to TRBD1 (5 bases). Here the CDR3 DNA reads TGTGCCAGCAGCTGGTCAGGGCCCGGGGAGCTGTTTTTT. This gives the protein CASSWSGPGELFF. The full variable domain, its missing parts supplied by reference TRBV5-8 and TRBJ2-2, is EAGVTQSPTHLIKTRGQQATLRCSPISGHTSVYWYQQALGLGLQFLLWYDEGEERNRGNFPPRFSGRQFPNYSSELNVNALELEDSALYLCASSWSGPGELFFGEGSRLTVL.